Each of the 9 T cell receptor beta chains below was sequenced from the same sample in a study of blood T cell repertoires in COVID-19. Clones were read by immunoSEQ multiplex PCR, and TCRdb kept only the in-frame ones, dropping some. Of roughly 200,000 clones detected, more than 65% appear once; the ten largest clones hold under 5%. The sequenced material came from peripheral blood. These receptors came from a man aged 50-59 years with active or convalescent COVID-19.

The genes are TRBV9 and TRBJ2-7, with a weak D call TRBD1 (5 bases). V lost 10 bases and J lost 0, with 17 bases in between. Germline V gene data show CDR1 as SGDLS and CDR2 as YYNGEE. The CDR3 sequence is 14 residues long. In DNA, the CDR3 is TGTGCCTCGTCAATAGGGGTGAGCTCCTACGAGCAGTACTTC. It codes for CASSIGVSSYEQYF.

The chain uses TRBV19 and TRBJ2-3, with TRBD2 identical over 10 bases. Per germline, CDR1 LNHDA and CDR2 SQIVND (reference sequence). Trimming cost V 8 bases and J 3 bases; bases outside gene matches: 5. The CDR3 spans 14 residues. CDR3 amino acids: CASGSGGGTDTQYF. The CDR3 region has the DNA TGTGCCAGTGGGAGCGGGGGGGGAACAGATACGCAGTATTTT.

This clone was recorded only once. In DNA form, the CDR3 reads TGCAGCGTTGAATGGACAGGGGCGTGGGGCTACACCTTC. It codes for CSVEWTGAWGYTF. The J gene is TRBJ1-2, the V gene TRBV29-1; 9 bases are a match to TRBD1. With V trimmed by 2 bases and J by 8 bases, 6 bases remained unmatched. The CDR3 loop spans 13 amino acids. From germline, CDR1 is SQVTM and CDR2 ANQGSEA.

This sequence joins TRBV19 and TRBJ2-7, with TRBD1 matching 12 bases. Trimming at V came to 4 bases and at J to 7 bases, leaving 8 bases not matched to a gene. From germline, CDR1 is LNHDA and CDR2 SQIVND (reference sequence). The CDR3 totals 15 residues. CDR3: CASSTGQGAAREQYF. CDR3 sequence (DNA): TGTGCCAGTAGTACGGGACAGGGGGCGGCGAGAGAGCAGTACTTC.

This chain connects TRBV3-1 (or the pseudogene TRBV3-2) to TRBJ2-5; D unresolved. Trimming took 1 base from V and 0 from J, leaving 6 bases between them. The CDR3 consists of 14 residues. Germline V gives CDR1 LGHDT, CDR2 YNNKEL (reference sequence). The chain's CDR3 is CASSQGRYQETQYF. The CDR3 region has the DNA TGTGCCAGCAGCCAAGGTCGGTACCAAGAGACCCAGTACTTC.

Of note for this clone: One junction end disagrees with the germline gene, perhaps due to a read error. The V gene is TRBV9, the J gene TRBJ1-2; TRBD1 matches 10 bases. CDR1 and CDR2 from the germline V gene are SGDLS and YYNGEE. The CDR3 extends over 16 amino acids. The CDR3 loop reads CASSVDPTGGGYSYTF. The CDR3 DNA reads as TGTGCCAGCAGCGTAGACCCGACAGGGGGCGGCTATAGCTACACCTTC.

V usage is TRBV6-6 and J usage is TRBJ2-7; 12 bases map to TRBD2. With V trimmed by 5 bases and J by 1 base, 9 bases remained unmatched. Per the germline V gene, CDR1 is MNHNY and CDR2 is SVGAGI (reference sequence). CDR3 length equals 17 residues. Here the CDR3 DNA reads TGTGCCAGCAGTCCCCTGAGACTAGCGGGGGAGTCCTACGAGCAGTACTTC. Translation: CASSPLRLAGESYEQYF.

The V gene is TRBV18, the J gene TRBJ2-3; a possible D gene is TRBD1 (6 bases). Between the trimmed V and J ends, which lost 0 bases and 5 bases, there was a span of 6 bases. Germline V gene data show CDR1 as KGHSH and CDR2 as LQKENI. This CDR3 contains 13 residues. The CDR3 reads CASSPPQGDTQYF. The CDR3 coding sequence is TGTGCCAGCTCACCACCACAGGGAGATACGCAGTATTTT.

The chain employs TRBV6-5 and TRBJ1-2, with TRBD1 as a possible D gene (6 bases). The V and J ends lost 6 bases and 6 bases respectively, with 14 bases between them. The CDR3 runs 13 residues. Germline lookup yields CDR1 MNHEY and CDR2 SVGAGI. This CDR3 reads CASSPLQGHGYTF. The CDR3 bases are TGTGCCAGCAGCCCGCTACAGGGACATGGCTACACCTTC.